One sample yielded the 22 T cell receptor beta chains listed below, sequenced in a study of T-cell memory formation after mild COVID-19. TCRdb passed the 5' RACE reads through MiXCR, listing each CDR3 protein once. Among under 250,000 distinct CDR3 sequences listed, 8% to 11% were seen once. Sequencing used PBMCs or a T cell subset sorted from them (not recorded which). All receptors come from a man aged 18 to 29 who had mild COVID-19 (a few samples of this study predate the infection). Cell type and time point are not known.

There are a few counts of this clonotype. The genes are TRBV5-1 and TRBJ2-5; TRBD1 matches at 7 bases. Germline CDR1 and CDR2: SGHRS and YFSETQ. This CDR3 is 11 amino acids long. V shed 0 bases and J 12 bases; nucleotides not matched to a gene: 2. The CDR3 sequence is CASSLEGAEYF. The CDR3 DNA sequence: TGCGCCAGCAGCTTGGAGGGGGCAGAGTACTTC.

The rearrangement links TRBV4-2 to TRBJ2-6; possible D gene TRBD1, 6 bases. This CDR3 has 16 residues. Looked up from germline, CDR1 is LGHNA and CDR2 is YNFKEQ. V dropped 3 bases and J dropped 1 base, with 10 bases sitting between them. The CDR3 loop reads CASSQLQGSGANVLTF. DNA for the CDR3: TGTGCCAGCAGCCAGTTACAGGGTTCTGGGGCCAACGTCCTGACTTTC.

The V gene is TRBV6-5, the J gene TRBJ2-6, with D unresolved. The germline V and J ends were trimmed by 2 bases and 0 bases, with 8 bases remaining between them. The germline gives CDR1 MNHEY, CDR2 SVGAGI. This CDR3 has 16 residues. CDR3 residues: CASSYQAGSGANVLTF. The CDR3 nucleotides are TGTGCCAGCAGTTACCAGGCCGGCTCTGGGGCCAACGTCCTGACTTTC.

This clonotype has a handful of counts. The V call is TRBV6-6, the J call TRBJ2-3; weak D call: TRBD2 (5 bases). This CDR3 is 13 amino acids long. Germline V gene sequence: CDR1 MNHNY, CDR2 SVGAGI (reference sequence). The germline V and J ends were trimmed by 8 bases and 4 bases, with 13 bases remaining between them. The CDR3 here is CASLLGGADTQYF. CDR3 bases: TGTGCCAGCCTACTAGGTGGGGCAGATACGCAGTATTTT.

V usage is TRBV12-3 or TRBV12-4 and J usage is TRBJ2-1, with 7 nucleotides matching TRBD2. J lost 4 bases, V lost 3 bases, and 12 bases had no gene match. The CDR3 contains 17 residues. CDR3 sequence reads: CASSLVVAAGEYNEQFF. The CDR3 nucleotides are TGTGCCAGCAGTTTGGTTGTGGCGGCGGGGGAGTACAATGAGCAGTTCTTC.

Only a few counts were recorded for this clonotype. V usage is TRBV18 and J usage is TRBJ2-7, with 9 nucleotides matching TRBD1. Germline values: CDR1 KGHSH, CDR2 LQKENI. Unmatched junction bases numbered 9, after V lost 0 bases and J lost 6 bases. The CDR3 totals 16 residues. Here the CDR3 DNA reads TGTGCCAGCTCACCACCCTCCGGGACAGGGAGGGTCGAGCAGTACTTC. Its protein product is CASSPPSGTGRVEQYF.

This clonotype was recorded a few times. The chain links TRBV20-1 to TRBJ2-1; 11 bases map to TRBD2. The CDR3 spans 14 residues. Germline V lookup: CDR1 DFQATT, CDR2 SNEGSKA (reference sequence). The ends lost 4 bases at V and 7 bases at J; junction bases unmatched: 6. The CDR3 sequence: CSAIAGGPKNEQFF. DNA of the CDR3: TGCAGTGCTATAGCGGGGGGGCCGAAGAATGAGCAGTTCTTC.

There are a few counts of this clonotype. The chain has TRBV7-7 and TRBJ2-7; 8 nucleotides line up with TRBD2. This CDR3 is built from 15 residues. After removal of 5 bases from V and 2 bases from J, the junction contained 8 bases not matched to a gene. Germline CDR1 SSHAT, CDR2 FNYEAQ (reference sequence). The CDR3 DNA reads TGTGCCAGCAGCCGCGCTAGCGGGCCTACCTACGAGCAGTACTTC. Translation gives CASSRASGPTYEQYF.

This chain joins TRBV7-3 and TRBJ2-3; 7 bases match TRBD1. The CDR3 is 14 amino acids. Unmatched junction bases numbered 3, after V lost 1 base and J lost 5 bases. Germline V lookup: CDR1 SGHTA, CDR2 FQGTGA. DNA of the CDR3: TGTGCCAGCAGCTTAAACAGGGGCGAAGATACGCAGTATTTT. Protein: CASSLNRGEDTQYF.

V is TRBV7-8 and J is TRBJ1-2, with a tentative D call TRBD1 (5 bases). Deletions cut 5 bases from V and 0 bases from J, with 13 bases between. The CDR3 runs to 15 residues. The germline gives CDR1 SGHVS, CDR2 FQNEAQ. In DNA, the CDR3 is TGTGCCAGCAGCCCGAGGGACGGAGCTAACTATGGCTACACCTTC. Translated, it gives CASSPRDGANYGYTF.

The chain couples TRBV28 to TRBJ1-2; no reliable D call. CDR1 is MDHEN, CDR2 SYDVKM, per germline. The CDR3 has 16 amino acids. Trimming cost V 7 bases and J 0 bases, with 18 bases left between them. The CDR3 spells CASKGPQGRSNYGYTF. CDR3 DNA sequence: TGTGCCAGCAAAGGGCCCCAAGGTCGATCTAACTATGGCTACACCTTC.

At least ten counts were recorded for this clonotype. This chain joins TRBV20-1 and TRBJ1-2, with TRBD1 matching over 11 bases. V lost 6 bases and J lost 9; bases outside the gene matches: 12. The CDR3 runs to 14 residues. Germline assignment: CDR1 DFQATT and CDR2 SNEGSKA (reference sequence). CDR3 DNA: TGCAGTGCCCTTACCGGGACAGGGGGGAGAAGCTACACCTTC. Translating gives CSALTGTGGRSYTF.

This clonotype was found a few times. This chain uses TRBV3-1 with TRBJ1-4, with 8 nucleotides matching TRBD1. This CDR3 has 14 amino acids. J lost 5 bases, V lost 2 bases, and 1 base had no gene match. Per the germline V gene, CDR1 is LGHDT and CDR2 is YNNKEL (reference sequence). The CDR3: CASSQRTGNEKLFF. DNA for the CDR3: TGTGCCAGCAGCCAAAGGACAGGGAATGAAAAACTGTTTTTT.

This clonotype was counted between two and nine times. V gene TRBV6-1 combines with J gene TRBJ1-6; unclear D gene. Deletions cut 4 bases from V and 8 bases from J, with 6 bases between. The CDR3 has 12 residues. Germline V gene lookup returns CDR1 MNHNS and CDR2 SASEGT. The DNA of the CDR3 is TGTGCCAGCAGTGGGGGTGATTCACCCCTCCACTTT. Residues: CASSGGDSPLHF.

This clonotype was picked up a small number of times. The V and J genes are TRBV5-1 and TRBJ2-3, with D perhaps assigned TRBD1 or TRBD2 (5 bases each). The length of the CDR3 is 16 residues. CDR1 and CDR2 (germline): SGHRS, YFSETQ. Trimming took 4 bases from V and 8 from J, leaving 23 bases between them. CDR3 residues: CASSPGETALIGTQYF. Written as DNA, the CDR3 is TGCGCCAGCAGCCCTGGGGAGACAGCCCTTATCGGTACGCAGTATTTT.

This clonotype has only a few counts. The chain couples TRBV21-1 to TRBJ1-6; TRBD1 was called by the table and not checked on the DNA. TRBV21-1 is a recognized pseudogene. The CDR3 has 14 residues. CDR3 sequence: CASSKDTGNSPLHF. The CDR3 DNA reads TGTGCCAGCAGCAAAGATACCGGGAATTCACCCCTCCACTTT.

This chain links TRBV12-3 or TRBV12-4 with TRBJ2-7; 10 bases fit TRBD2. The CDR3 totals 14 residues. The V and J ends lost 6 bases and 0 bases, in that order; junction bases with no gene match: 2. CDR3 sequence reads: CASRLAGSSYEQYF. The CDR3 DNA follows: TGTGCCAGCAGACTAGCGGGGAGCTCCTACGAGCAGTACTTC.

The table lists this clonotype with many counts. V is TRBV6-6 and J is TRBJ2-7; 7 bases fit TRBD1. Germline V gives CDR1 MNHNY, CDR2 SVGAGI (reference sequence). This CDR3 has 14 amino acids. V lost 6 bases to trimming and J lost 6 bases; unmatched junction nucleotides: 11. Written as DNA, the CDR3 is TGTGCCAGCAGCCCCCGGGACAGTGGTCGCGAGCAGTACGTC. It encodes CASSPRDSGREQYV.

This sequence joins TRBV12-3 or TRBV12-4 and TRBJ2-3; D is perhaps TRBD1 or TRBD2 (5 bases each). Trimming stripped 3 bases from V and 6 bases from J, with 22 bases between. The length of the CDR3 is 17 residues. CDR3 residues: CASSFGWAAGRGDTQYF. The CDR3 region has the DNA TGTGCCAGCAGTTTCGGTTGGGCGGCAGGGAGAGGGGATACGCAGTATTTT.

This clonotype has just a few counts. No DNA is shown, since the ends of the CDR3 on it are uncertain; the CDR3 is the one TCRdb lists. The chain combines TRBV2 with TRBJ1-2. The CDR3 is 13 amino acids in total, end residues counted. Germline V lookup: CDR1 SNHLY, CDR2 FYNNEI. CDR3 residues: CASILEGAGGYTF.

This clonotype was picked up a small number of times. V usage is TRBV20-1 and J usage is TRBJ2-7; D perhaps matches TRBD2 (7 bases). Germline V CDR1 and CDR2: DFQATT, SNEGSKA (reference sequence). The CDR3 runs to 14 residues. Between the trimmed V and J ends, which lost 0 bases and 2 bases, there was a span of 11 bases. CDR3 sequence (DNA): TGCAGTGCTAGAGAAACCGGGGGGCCCTACGAGCAGTACTTC. Its protein product is CSARETGGPYEQYF.

The genes are TRBV5-6 and TRBJ2-1; no clear D gene. CDR1 and CDR2 (germline): SGHDT, YYEEEE. The CDR3 is made up of 15 amino acids. The V gene lost 4 bases and the J gene lost 0 bases, with 11 bases spanning the gap. CDR3 sequence: CASSPTPGSYNEQFF. The CDR3 DNA reads TGTGCCAGCAGCCCGACCCCGGGCTCCTACAATGAGCAGTTCTTC.